Listed below are T cell receptor beta chains from one sample, sequenced in a study of T cells in Graves' hyperthyroidism and ophthalmopathy. In TCRdb, the multiplex PCR reads were re-called with MiXCR into one record per CDR3 protein. Of fewer than 600,000 distinct CDR3 sequences in the sample, roughly 14% were seen once. Sequencing was carried out using blood. These receptor sequences come from a woman aged 18-29 years with Graves' hyperthyroidism. Each CDR3 is given with its conserved first and last residue. D genes are given only for firm matches. Part of the rows lack a size; the others show once, few, many or a class for expanded clones.

TGTGCCAGCAGCTTATCGGGACTAGCGTACGAGCAGTACTTC CASSLSGLAYEQYF many TRBD2 TRBJ2-7 TRBV7-9
TGTGCCAGCAGCTATGTGCAGCTTAACACTGAAGCTTTCTTT CASSYVQLNTEAFF many - TRBJ1-1 TRBV11-2
TGTGCCAGTACCGGAACTTGGACAGGGGGTCAAGAGACCCAGTACTTC CASTGTWTGGQETQYF - TRBD1 TRBJ2-5 TRBV19
TGCGCCAGCAGCCAGCAAACAGGGACCACTGAAGCTTTCTTT CASSQQTGTTEAFF many - TRBJ1-1 TRBV5-1
TGTGCCAGCAGCCCAGGACTGGGCCTGAACACTGAAGCTTTCTTT CASSPGLGLNTEAFF few - TRBJ1-1 TRBV3-1
TGTGCCAGCAGTGAAACTAACTATGGCTACACCTTC CASSETNYGYTF many - TRBJ1-2 TRBV6-1
TGTGCCAGCAGCTCTGGAGGCCCGATGAACACTGAAGCTTTCTTT CASSSGGPMNTEAFF many - TRBJ1-1 TRBV7-3
TGTGCCAGCAAGTCCCGGGACAGGGTAAACTATGGCTACACCTTC CASKSRDRVNYGYTF - TRBD1 TRBJ1-2 TRBV5-4
TGTGCCAGCAGTTTATCGAGGCTAGCGGGAGGCATTCTGGGCGGGGAGCTGTTTTTT CASSLSRLAGGILGGELFF many TRBD2 TRBJ2-2 TRBV27
TGTGCCAGCAGCCAGGGTTTCGAGACCCAGTACTTC CASSQGFETQYF many - TRBJ2-5 TRBV7-2
TGCAGCGTTGACGGCGCGGTCCGGGACAGCTATGGCTACACCTTC CSVDGAVRDSYGYTF many TRBD1 TRBJ1-2 TRBV29-1
TGTGCCACCAGTGACCTAAGACAGGGGGGAGATACGCAGTATTTT CATSDLRQGGDTQYF few TRBD1 TRBJ2-3 TRBV24-1
TGTGCCGGCTCGCCGGGACAGGGGCCCCAGCATTTT CAGSPGQGPQHF - TRBD1 TRBJ1-5 TRBV18
TGTGCCAGCAGTGAAGGGGCAGATCAGCCCCAGCATTTT CASSEGADQPQHF - - TRBJ1-5 TRBV2
TGTGCCAGCTCTTCAACAGGGGTCAATGAGCAGTTCTTC CASSSTGVNEQFF few TRBD1 TRBJ2-1 TRBV18
TGTGCCACCAGTGACCCCAGCGGGAGTGCCTACAATGAGCAGTTCTTC CATSDPSGSAYNEQFF many TRBD2 TRBJ2-1 TRBV24-1
TGTGCCAGCAGCGAGGACACAGACTATGGCTACACCTTC CASSEDTDYGYTF many - TRBJ1-2 TRBV2
TGTTACCGTGGGAGGCGGGAGCTGTTTTTT CYRGRRELFF few - TRBJ2-2 TRBV27
TGCAGTGCTAGCCGACTAGCGGGAGAAATCCAAGAGACCCAGTACTTC CSASRLAGEIQETQYF - TRBD2 TRBJ2-5 TRBV20-1
TGTGCCAGCAGCTTAAGGCTAAGGGTCTCGAGCTCCTACGAGCAGTACTTC CASSLRLRVSSSYEQYF once - TRBJ2-7 TRBV7-8
TGTGCCAGCAGCCAAGATCACCCAGGGGGGCCCGAGTGGGACACTGAAGCTTTCTTT CASSQDHPGGPEWDTEAFF - TRBD1 TRBJ1-1 TRBV3-1
TGCGCCAGCAGCAATACAGGGGCCCAAGAGACCCAGTACTTC CASSNTGAQETQYF - TRBD1 TRBJ2-5 TRBV5-1
TGTGCCAGCAACCGGCGTGGGCTGCCCTTCTCTGGAAACACCATATATTTT CASNRRGLPFSGNTIYF - - TRBJ1-3 TRBV5-6
TGTGCCAGCAGCTTGGTTTTATGGGGGATATCCTACAATGAGCAGTTCTTC CASSLVLWGISYNEQFF few - TRBJ2-1 TRBV5-8
TGTGCCAGCAGCGTAGAGATGACAGGCCACAATGAGCAGTTCTTC CASSVEMTGHNEQFF few - TRBJ2-1 TRBV9
TGTGCCAGCAGCCAGTCTAGAAACAATGAGCAGTTCTTC CASSQSRNNEQFF - - TRBJ2-1 TRBV7-2
TGCAGTGCTAGAGGGCAAGCGAACAATGAGCAGTTCTTC CSARGQANNEQFF - - TRBJ2-1 TRBV20-1
TGTGCCAGCAGCTTAACGGGACTAGCGGGACAAGAGACCCAGTACTTC CASSLTGLAGQETQYF many TRBD2 TRBJ2-5 TRBV7-3
TGTGCCACCAGCTTACCGACAGGGGGGAGCTATGGCTACACCTTC CATSLPTGGSYGYTF many TRBD1 TRBJ1-2 TRBV24-1
TGTGCCAGCAGCTATAGGACAGAGTGGGAGAAGACCCAGTACTTC CASSYRTEWEKTQYF once - TRBJ2-5 TRBV11-2
TGTGCCAGTAGTATAGGAAGGGGGTATACTGAAGCTTTCTTT CASSIGRGYTEAFF many - TRBJ1-1 TRBV19
TGTGCCAGCAGCCCTTCAGGGAATTCACCCCTCCACTTT CASSPSGNSPLHF many - TRBJ1-6 TRBV12-3/TRBV12-4
TGTGCCAGTAGTCCCCAGGGGGCAGGGACTGAAGCTTTCTTT CASSPQGAGTEAFF many TRBD1 TRBJ1-1 TRBV12-3/TRBV12-4
TGCAGTGCCCCAAGGGAGACTTTTCAACGCAATGAGCAGTTCTTC CSAPRETFQRNEQFF many - TRBJ2-1 TRBV20-1
TGCGCCAGCAGCCCAGAATTCTCTGGAAACACCATATATTTT CASSPEFSGNTIYF - - TRBJ1-3 TRBV5-1
TGTGCCAGCAGTTACTCTCTCGCCAGTAACAATGAGCAGTTCTTC CASSYSLASNNEQFF - - TRBJ2-1 TRBV6-5
TGCGCCAGCAGCTCCACAGGGGTCGGCAATCAGCCCCAGCATTTT CASSSTGVGNQPQHF many TRBD1 TRBJ1-5 TRBV5-1